This TCR beta chain is drawn from a study of blood T cell repertoires in COVID-19. The CDR3 spans 17 residues. V shed 3 bases and J 4 bases; nucleotides not matched to a gene: 12. Looked up from germline, CDR1 is MDHEN and CDR2 is SYDVKM. Sequencing used immunoSEQ multiplex PCR; TCRdb keeps in-frame clones, though not all of them. The sample consists of a few hundred thousand clones, approximately 90% of them appearing once. The chain links TRBV28 to TRBJ1-2; TRBD1 aligns across 9 bases. The sequencing input was peripheral blood. The TCR originated in a man younger than 30 with active or convalescent COVID-19. CDR3 loop: CASSFPLQGAVGYGYTF. As DNA, the CDR3 is TGTGCCAGCAGTTTCCCCTTACAGGGGGCCGTGGGCTATGGCTACACCTTC.